This TCR beta chain was sequenced in a study of blood T cell repertoires in COVID-19. As for the study in general: Sites across the United States, Italy and Spain contributed samples from acute and convalescent COVID-19. PBMCs, B-cell-depleted T cells, or T cells provided the cDNA or gDNA that made up the material.

Original processing methods: Amplification of reference gene primers was used by the study to estimate nucleated cell counts. The method was immunoSEQ multiplex PCR; TCRdb's version includes in-frame clones alone and lacks a portion of them. For V, J and clone size, that table is used; D and trimming come from the DNA. The top ten clones hold about 9% of a sample with 150,000 to 200,000 clones, about 80% of them seen once. CDR3 length: 14 amino acids. The sample consisted of peripheral blood. The chain links TRBV21-1 to TRBJ2-1; the table's D gene call, TRBD2, was not cross checked with the DNA. TRBV21-1 is annotated as a pseudogene. This receptor was obtained from a woman aged 45-60 years with active or convalescent COVID-19. The CDR3 nucleotides read TGTGCCAGCAGCAGGAGACTAGCGGGAGTTGAGCAGTTCTTC. It translates to CASSRRLAGVEQFF.